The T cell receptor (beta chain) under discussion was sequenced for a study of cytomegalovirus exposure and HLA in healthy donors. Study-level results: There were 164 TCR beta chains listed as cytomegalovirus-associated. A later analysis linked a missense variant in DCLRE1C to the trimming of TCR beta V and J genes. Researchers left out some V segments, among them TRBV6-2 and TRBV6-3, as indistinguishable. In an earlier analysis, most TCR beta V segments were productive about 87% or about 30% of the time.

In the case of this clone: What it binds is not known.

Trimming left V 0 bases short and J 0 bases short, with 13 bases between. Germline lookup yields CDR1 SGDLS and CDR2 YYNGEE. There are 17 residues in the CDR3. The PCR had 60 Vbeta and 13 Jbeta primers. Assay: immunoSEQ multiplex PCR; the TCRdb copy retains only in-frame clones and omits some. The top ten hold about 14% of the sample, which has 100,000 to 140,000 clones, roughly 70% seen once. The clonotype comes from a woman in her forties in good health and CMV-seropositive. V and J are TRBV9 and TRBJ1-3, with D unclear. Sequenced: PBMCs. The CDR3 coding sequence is TGTGCCAGCAGCGTAGCTCACGGACTCTCCTCTGGAAACACCATATATTTT. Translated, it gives CASSVAHGLSSGNTIYF.